These T cell receptor beta chains were read from a single sample in a study of blood T cell repertoires in COVID-19. Produced via immunoSEQ multiplex PCR; TCRdb's table is partial and in-frame only. The data show some 7,700 clones, over 70% seen once. Sequencing was carried out using peripheral blood. Receptors were obtained from a human donor in a cohort sampled during active COVID-19. The CDR3 runs from the conserved cysteine through the conserved F or W. A D gene is named only where the DNA matches it firmly. Expanded clones are given a class, and other clones once, few, many or no size at all.

J gene	V gene	clone size	D gene	CDR3 protein	CDR3 DNA
TRBJ2-7	TRBV6-6	.	TRBD2	CASSRRTSGSYEQYF	TGTGCCAGCAGTCGTCGGACTAGCGGCTCCTACGAGCAGTACTTC
TRBJ2-1	TRBV12-5	.	.	CASGLGQVYNEQFF	TGTGCTAGTGGTTTGGGACAAGTATACAATGAGCAGTTCTTC
TRBJ1-2	TRBV5-5	.	.	CASSLGPRQVLDGYTF	TGTGCCAGCAGCTTGGGTCCACGACAGGTACTCGATGGCTACACCTTC
TRBJ2-3	TRBV4-2	.	.	CASSQGRARVTDTQYF	TGTGCCAGCAGCCAAGGGAGGGCCCGAGTTACAGATACGCAGTATTTT
TRBJ2-2	TRBV19	.	TRBD2	CASRREIIGELFF	TGTGCCAGTAGGCGGGAGATTATCGGGGAGCTGTTTTTT
TRBJ2-2	TRBV2	once	TRBD1	CASTIFGFRTGGNGELFF	TGTGCCAGCACCATATTCGGGTTTAGGACAGGGGGCAACGGGGAGCTGTTTTTT
TRBJ2-1	TRBV19	.	.	CASGTGVYNEQFF	TGTGCCAGTGGGACGGGGGTCTACAATGAGCAGTTCTTC
TRBJ1-5	TRBV27	.	.	CASSSYSNQPQHF	TGTGCCAGCAGTTCTTATAGCAATCAGCCCCAGCATTTT
TRBJ2-1	TRBV28	.	.	CASSLRFGTSSYNEQFF	TGTGCCAGCAGTTTGCGTTTCGGGACTTCCTCCTACAATGAGCAGTTCTTC
TRBJ1-2	TRBV10-2	.	.	CASNPGNYGYTF	TGCGCCAGCAACCCGGGAAACTATGGCTACACCTTC
TRBJ2-7	TRBV27	.	.	CASSLKRPFGHYEQYF	TGTGCCAGCAGTTTAAAAAGGCCCTTCGGACACTACGAGCAGTACTTC
TRBJ2-7	TRBV18	.	TRBD1	CASSRLTGTGDYEQYF	TGTGCCAGCTCACGACTTACCGGGACAGGGGACTACGAGCAGTACTTC
TRBJ2-1	TRBV27	.	.	CASRKAKDFKSRYNEQFF	TGTGCCAGCAGGAAAGCGAAGGACTTTAAATCGAGGTACAATGAGCAGTTCTTC
TRBJ2-7	TRBV27	.	TRBD2	CASFPTSGMYEQYF	TGTGCCAGTTTTCCCACTAGCGGGATGTACGAGCAGTACTTC
TRBJ2-5	TRBV25-1	once	TRBD2	CASSELRLAGGKETQYF	TGTGCCAGCAGTGAACTGAGGCTAGCGGGGGGGAAAGAGACCCAGTACTTC
TRBJ2-7	TRBV28	.	.	CASSLWGGLYEQYF	TGTGCCAGCAGTTTATGGGGAGGACTCTACGAGCAGTACTTC
TRBJ2-5	TRBV7-8	.	.	CASSPRQAASRGTQYF	TGTGCCAGCAGCCCCCGACAGGCTGCATCCCGGGGGACCCAGTACTTC
TRBJ2-5	TRBV11-3	.	TRBD1	CASSPGQRNAETQYF	TGTGCCAGCAGCCCGGGACAGAGGAATGCGGAGACCCAGTACTTC
TRBJ1-1	TRBV29-1	.	.	CSVSTGMNTEAFF	TGCAGCGTTAGTACAGGGATGAACACTGAAGCTTTCTTT
TRBJ2-5	TRBV12-5	.	.	CASGLGADIQETQYF	TGTGCTAGTGGTTTGGGCGCGGACATTCAAGAGACCCAGTACTTC
TRBJ2-2	TRBV5-1	.	TRBD2	CASSLPSGRAPGELFF	TGCGCCAGCAGCTTGCCTAGCGGGAGGGCCCCCGGGGAGCTGTTTTTT
TRBJ2-6	TRBV7-8	.	TRBD2	CASSQDGGGLGANVLTF	TGTGCCAGCAGCCAGGACGGCGGGGGGCTTGGGGCCAACGTCCTGACTTTC
TRBJ2-3	TRBV5-6	.	.	CASSLRRGTDTQYF	TGTGCCAGCAGCTTGAGGAGGGGCACAGATACGCAGTATTTT
TRBJ2-7	TRBV27	.	TRBD2	CASSPDPRLLARQYF	TGTGCCAGCAGTCCAGACCCTAGGCTACTAGCGAGGCAGTACTTC
TRBJ2-3	TRBV3-1/TRBV3-2	.	.	CASSHGTSTDTQYF	TGTGCCAGCAGCCACGGGACTAGCACAGATACGCAGTATTTT
TRBJ1-5	TRBV10-3	.	.	CAISVQGENQPQHF	TGTGCCATCAGTGTCCAGGGCGAGAATCAGCCCCAGCATTTT
TRBJ2-3	TRBV4-2	.	TRBD2	CASSQNLAGAKADTQYF	TGTGCCAGCAGCCAAAACCTAGCGGGAGCCAAAGCAGATACGCAGTATTTT
TRBJ1-5	TRBV28	.	.	CASSFGGSSNQPQHF	TGTGCCAGCAGTTTCGGGGGATCTAGCAATCAGCCCCAGCATTTT
TRBJ2-7	TRBV12-5	.	.	CASGYGGNYEQYF	TGTGCTAGTGGTTATGGGGGGAACTACGAGCAGTACTTC
TRBJ2-5	TRBV29-1	.	TRBD2	CSVGVSGSSGETQYF	TGCAGCGTTGGTGTTAGCGGGAGTAGTGGGGAGACCCAGTACTTC
TRBJ2-2	TRBV7-6	.	TRBD2	CASSFSGLAGGSYTGELFF	TGTGCCAGCAGCTTCTCCGGACTAGCGGGAGGTTCGTACACCGGGGAGCTGTTTTTT
TRBJ1-2	TRBV5-4	once	TRBD1	CASSPRDRGSINYGYTF	TGTGCCAGCAGCCCCCGGGACAGGGGTAGTATTAACTATGGCTACACCTTC
TRBJ2-1	TRBV6-4	.	TRBD2	CASSPGTSGGRRGNEQFF	TGTGCCAGCAGCCCCGGGACTAGCGGGGGCCGAAGGGGCAATGAGCAGTTCTTC
TRBJ1-1	TRBV27	.	TRBD1	CASSRQGRGAFF	TGTGCCAGCAGTCGACAGGGAAGGGGCGCTTTCTTT
TRBJ2-7	TRBV7-7	.	TRBD2	CASSLGLARSSEQYF	TGTGCCAGCAGCTTAGGACTAGCGCGATCCTCCGAGCAGTACTTC
TRBJ2-7	TRBV7-8	.	TRBD2	CASSPGTGTNFIYEQYF	TGTGCCAGCAGCCCGGGCACCGGGACTAACTTTATATACGAGCAGTACTTC
TRBJ2-5	TRBV28	.	TRBD2	CASSLSTSGRAGETQYF	TGTGCCAGCAGTTTATCCACTAGCGGGAGGGCCGGGGAGACCCAGTACTTC
TRBJ2-5	TRBV9	.	.	CASSVAGKTQYF	TGTGCCAGCAGCGTAGCGGGGAAGACCCAGTACTTC
TRBJ2-1	TRBV4-2	.	.	CASSQDGTGYNEQFF	TGTGCCAGCAGCCAAGATGGGACTGGATACAATGAGCAGTTCTTC
TRBJ2-1	TRBV6-2/TRBV6-3	.	TRBD1	CASSYPGTGALSSSYNEQFF	TGTGCCAGCAGTTACCCCGGGACAGGGGCCCTTTCAAGCTCCTACAATGAGCAGTTCTTC
TRBJ2-3	TRBV11-2	once	.	CASSLDEAAYTSTDTQYF	TGTGCCAGCAGCTTAGATGAAGCGGCTTATACTAGCACAGATACGCAGTATTTT
TRBJ1-2	TRBV28	.	.	CASSKNSVTGSFGYTF	TGTGCCAGCAGCAAAAACAGTGTCACAGGGTCTTTTGGCTACACCTTC
TRBJ2-5	TRBV5-1	.	.	CASSQGGETQYF	TGCGCCAGCAGCCAGGGTGGAGAGACCCAGTACTTC
TRBJ2-7	TRBV30	.	.	CAWSVGVGFEQYF	TGTGCCTGGAGTGTAGGGGTCGGCTTCGAGCAGTACTTC
TRBJ2-3	TRBV10-3	.	TRBD2	CAISDWREVSDTQYF	TGTGCCATCAGTGATTGGCGGGAGGTTTCCGATACGCAGTATTTT
TRBJ1-1	TRBV19	.	.	CASSAWEGGPEAFF	TGTGCCAGTAGTGCCTGGGAGGGGGGACCTGAAGCTTTCTTT
TRBJ2-1	TRBV20-1	.	.	CSASASQVF	TGCAGTGCTAGTGCCTCCCAGGTCTTC
TRBJ2-1	TRBV6-5	.	TRBD2	CASRFYSGTYNEQFF	TGTGCCAGCAGATTTTACAGCGGGACCTACAATGAGCAGTTCTTC
TRBJ1-1	TRBV11-2	.	.	CASSLDSGLNTEAFF	TGTGCCAGCAGCTTAGATTCAGGGTTGAACACTGAAGCTTTCTTT
TRBJ2-7	TRBV3-1/TRBV3-2	.	.	CASSGGTPLYEQYF	TGTGCCAGCAGCGGGGGGACCCCGCTCTACGAGCAGTACTTC
TRBJ2-5	TRBV10-3	.	TRBD2	CAISESSGSVETQYF	TGTGCCATCAGTGAGTCTAGCGGGAGCGTCGAGACCCAGTACTTC
TRBJ2-5	TRBV13	.	.	CASSARLEETQYF	TGTGCCAGCAGCGCGAGACTAGAAGAGACCCAGTACTTC
TRBJ2-1	TRBV7-9	once	TRBD2	CASSLGDSGRWFF	TGTGCCAGCAGCTTAGGAGATAGCGGGAGATGGTTCTTC
TRBJ1-4	TRBV6-5	.	TRBD1	CASSYQGVNEKLFF	TGTGCCAGCAGTTACCAGGGGGTTAATGAAAAACTGTTTTTT